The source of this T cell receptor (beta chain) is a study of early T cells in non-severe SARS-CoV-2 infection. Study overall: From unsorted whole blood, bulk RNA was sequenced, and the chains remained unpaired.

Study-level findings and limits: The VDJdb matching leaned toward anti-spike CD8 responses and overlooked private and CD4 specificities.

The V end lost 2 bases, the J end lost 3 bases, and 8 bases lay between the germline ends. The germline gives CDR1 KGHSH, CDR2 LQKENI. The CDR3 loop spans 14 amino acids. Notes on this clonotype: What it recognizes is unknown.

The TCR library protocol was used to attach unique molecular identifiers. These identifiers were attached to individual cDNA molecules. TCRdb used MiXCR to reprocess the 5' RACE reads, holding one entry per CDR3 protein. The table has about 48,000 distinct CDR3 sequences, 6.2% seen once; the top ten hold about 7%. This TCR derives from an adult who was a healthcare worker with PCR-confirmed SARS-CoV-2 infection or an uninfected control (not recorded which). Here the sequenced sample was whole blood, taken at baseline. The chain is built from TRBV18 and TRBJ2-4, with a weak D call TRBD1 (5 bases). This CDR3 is CASSPGRDKNIQYF. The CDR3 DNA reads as TGTGCCAGCTCACCAGGCAGGGACAAAAACATTCAGTACTTC.